The present entry profiles one T cell receptor beta chain with its context. Its antigen is unidentified. Germline V gives CDR1 MDHEN, CDR2 SYDVKM. V dropped 5 bases and J dropped 4 bases, with 13 bases sitting between them. The CDR3 consists of 14 residues. This record comes from a study of response to subunit inactivated influenza vaccine. General study points: Authors suggested each seasonal influenza vaccination recruits few new T cells.

TCRdb re-called the RT-PCR reads through MiXCR, storing one row per CDR3 protein. The repertoire holds 500,000 to 600,000 distinct CDR3 sequences, with more than 15% as singletons. Here the sequenced sample was CD4+ T cells sorted from PBMCs, taken less than 25 months after vaccination. The chain carries TRBV28 and TRBJ2-3; tentatively, D is TRBD1 (6 bases). The TCR was taken from a man between 50 and 75 years old who received an inactivated influenza vaccine. The CDR3 DNA reads TGTGCCAGCAGTACAGGGATGGCGGCAGATACGCAGTATTTT. Translation gives CASSTGMAADTQYF.